This T cell receptor beta chain was identified during a study of shared clonotypes between healthy human individuals. Clones were read by immunoSEQ multiplex PCR, and TCRdb kept only the in-frame ones, dropping some. The repertoire consists of roughly 1,000,000 clones, with about four fifths occurring once and the leading ten covering 0.6% to 0.75%. The sample consisted of memory CD4+ T cells from PBMCs. Subset reported: CD45RA-negative fraction. The TCR comes from a man younger than 35 in good health. Some clones in this sample may be carry-over from other donors' samples.

The CDR3 here is CASSLNHETQYF. The CDR3 region has the DNA TGTGCCAGCAGCTTGAATCACGAGACCCAGTACTTC. The chain carries TRBV5-6 and TRBJ2-5; D is unclear. The CDR3 consists of 12 residues. Per germline, CDR1 SGHDT and CDR2 YYEEEE. V lost 1 base and J 5 bases, leaving 6 bases between the germline ends.